In this sample, the clone carrying this T cell receptor beta chain turned up a few times. Researchers amplified the TCR beta CDR3 regions from RNA transcripts. Researchers ran a first-round RT-PCR on the TCR CDR3 using the HTBI primer set. TCRdb re-called the multiplex PCR reads with MiXCR, one entry per CDR3 protein. This sample carries roughly 630,000 distinct CDR3 sequences, more than 15% of them seen once, and the ten largest clones take roughly 7.3%. The data derive from a study of T cells in Graves' hyperthyroidism and ophthalmopathy. Trimming cost V 5 bases and J 2 bases; bases outside gene matches: 7. The CDR3 runs 16 residues. CDR1 SEHNR and CDR2 FQNEAQ come from the germline V gene (reference sequence).

The source is a woman in her thirties with Graves' hyperthyroidism. The chain couples TRBV7-9 to TRBJ1-5; 9 bases match TRBD1. The sequenced material came from blood. CDR3 sequence: CASSLDRGGGNQPQHF. Written as DNA, the CDR3 is TGTGCCAGCAGCCTGGACAGGGGTGGAGGCAATCAGCCCCAGCATTTT.